This TCR beta chain is from a study of CXCR3-negative and CXCR3-positive naive CD8 T cells. For the study at large: Each library held about 1.5 +/- 0.3 million TRB reads, 130 million to 150 million in total. Findings and caveats of the study: CXCR3 expression partially decreased after cryopreservation; most assays used fresh PBMCs. TRB CDR3 hydrophobicity was greater in CXCR3-positive naive cells than in CXCR3-negative naive cells.

As to this clonotype: Its antigen remains unknown.

cDNA libraries for TRB were generated by 5' RACE incorporating UMI labels. Using the 5' RACE reads, TCRdb records one entry per CDR3 protein without DNA. The ten most abundant clones cover about 2.5% of a sample with thousands of distinct CDR3 sequences. The receptor comes from a human donor in good health. Some clones in this sample may be carry-over from other donors' samples. The sequenced sample consisted of naive CXCR3- CD8+ T cells from blood. Described subset: CD45RO-CCR7+CD27+CD95- naive CD8+ T cells lacking CXCR3 (TNR3-).

The CDR3 here is CSSRDNHNEQFF. The chain couples TRBV29-1 to TRBJ2-1; no DNA is available, so the TRBD1 call from TCRdb remains unchecked. Germline V gene data show CDR1 as SQVTM and CDR2 as ANQGSEA. CDR3 size: 12 residues.